The sequence of this TCR beta chain was determined in a study of T-cell reconstitution after alpha-beta-depleted transplantation in children. This clonotype was seen more than once but under ten times. For TCRbeta, the library was prepared with unique molecular identifiers. From the PCR reads, TCRdb called clonotypes with MiXCR, one entry per CDR3 protein. The table shows about 360,000 distinct CDR3 sequences, with 10% to 15% occurring only once. The CDR3 totals 14 residues. The V gene lost 1 base and the J gene lost 3 bases, with 10 bases spanning the gap. The sequence came from a human donor who donated a stem cell graft to a child with Fanconi anemia. This specimen was PBMCs, taken from the stem cell graft. The chain employs TRBV12-3 or TRBV12-4 and TRBJ2-7, with D possibly being TRBD1 (6 bases). The chain's CDR3 is CASSLVETGYEQYF. CDR3 coding DNA: TGTGCCAGCAGTTTAGTGGAGACAGGCTACGAGCAGTACTTC.